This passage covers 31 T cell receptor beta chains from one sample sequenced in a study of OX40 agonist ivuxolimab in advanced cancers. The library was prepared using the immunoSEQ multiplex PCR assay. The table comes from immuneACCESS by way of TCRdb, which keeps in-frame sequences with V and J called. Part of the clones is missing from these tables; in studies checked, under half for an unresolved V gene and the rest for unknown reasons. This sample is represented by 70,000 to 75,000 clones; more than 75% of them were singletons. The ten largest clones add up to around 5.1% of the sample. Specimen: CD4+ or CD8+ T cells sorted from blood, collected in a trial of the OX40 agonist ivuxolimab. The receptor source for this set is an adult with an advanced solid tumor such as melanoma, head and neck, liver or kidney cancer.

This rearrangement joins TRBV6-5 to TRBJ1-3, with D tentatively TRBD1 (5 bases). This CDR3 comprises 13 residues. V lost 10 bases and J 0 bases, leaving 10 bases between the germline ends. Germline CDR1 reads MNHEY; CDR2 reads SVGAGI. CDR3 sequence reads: CATLGASGNTIYF. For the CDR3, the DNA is TGTGCCACCCTCGGGGCCTCTGGAAACACCATATATTTT.

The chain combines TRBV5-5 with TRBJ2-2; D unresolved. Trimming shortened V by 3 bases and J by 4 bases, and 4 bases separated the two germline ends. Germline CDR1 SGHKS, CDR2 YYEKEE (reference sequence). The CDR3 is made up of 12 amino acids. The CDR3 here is CASSYLTGELFF. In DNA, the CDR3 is TGTGCCAGCAGCTACCTCACCGGGGAGCTGTTTTTT. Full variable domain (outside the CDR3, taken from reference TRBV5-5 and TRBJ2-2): DAGVTQSPTHLIKTRGQQVTLRCSPISGHKSVSWYQQVLGQGPQFIFQYYEKEERGRGNFPDRFSARQFPNYSSELNVNALLLGDSALYLCASSYLTGELFFGEGSRLTVL.

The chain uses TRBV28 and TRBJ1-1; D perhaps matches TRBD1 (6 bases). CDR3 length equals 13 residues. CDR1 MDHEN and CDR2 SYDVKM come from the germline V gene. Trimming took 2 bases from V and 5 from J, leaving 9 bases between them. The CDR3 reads CASSLNTGTEAFF. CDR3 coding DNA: TGTGCCAGCAGTTTAAACACAGGGACTGAAGCTTTCTTT.

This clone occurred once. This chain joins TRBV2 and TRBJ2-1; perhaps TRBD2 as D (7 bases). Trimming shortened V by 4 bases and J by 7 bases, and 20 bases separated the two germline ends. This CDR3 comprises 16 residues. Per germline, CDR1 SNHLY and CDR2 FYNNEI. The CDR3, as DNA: TGTGCCAGCAGTGTTCGATTGCGGGAGAGGGGGAATGAGCAGTTCTTC. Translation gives CASSVRLRERGNEQFF.

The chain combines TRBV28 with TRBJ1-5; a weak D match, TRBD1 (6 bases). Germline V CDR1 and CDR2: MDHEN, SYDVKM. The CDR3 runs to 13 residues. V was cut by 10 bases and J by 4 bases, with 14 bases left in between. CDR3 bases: TGTGCCACCCGAGACAGGCCTAATCAGCCCCAGCATTTT. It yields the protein CATRDRPNQPQHF.

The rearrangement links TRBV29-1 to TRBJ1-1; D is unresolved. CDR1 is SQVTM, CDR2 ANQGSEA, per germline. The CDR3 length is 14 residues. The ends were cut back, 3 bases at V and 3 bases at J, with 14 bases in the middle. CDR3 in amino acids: CSVDVGNGDTEAFF. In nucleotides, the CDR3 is TGCAGCGTTGACGTCGGTAACGGAGACACTGAAGCTTTCTTT.

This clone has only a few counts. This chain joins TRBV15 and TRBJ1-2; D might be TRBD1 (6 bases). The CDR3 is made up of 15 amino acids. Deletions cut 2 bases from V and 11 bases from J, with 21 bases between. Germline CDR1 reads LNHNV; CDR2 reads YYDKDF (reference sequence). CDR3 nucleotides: TGTGCCACCAGCAGATCCCCGACGGGACAAGAGGTATACACCTTC. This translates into CATSRSPTGQEVYTF.

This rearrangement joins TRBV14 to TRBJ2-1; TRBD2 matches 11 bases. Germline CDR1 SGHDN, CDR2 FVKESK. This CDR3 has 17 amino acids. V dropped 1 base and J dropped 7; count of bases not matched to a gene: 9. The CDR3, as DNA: TGTGCCAGCAGCCAAGGGCCACTAGCGGGAGTCTGGAATGAGCAGTTCTTC. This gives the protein CASSQGPLAGVWNEQFF.

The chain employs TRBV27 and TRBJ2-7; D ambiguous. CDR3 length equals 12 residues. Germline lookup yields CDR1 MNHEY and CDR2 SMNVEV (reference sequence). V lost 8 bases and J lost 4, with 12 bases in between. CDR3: CASGPLFYEQYF. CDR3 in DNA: TGTGCCAGCGGGCCCCTGTTTTACGAGCAGTACTTC.

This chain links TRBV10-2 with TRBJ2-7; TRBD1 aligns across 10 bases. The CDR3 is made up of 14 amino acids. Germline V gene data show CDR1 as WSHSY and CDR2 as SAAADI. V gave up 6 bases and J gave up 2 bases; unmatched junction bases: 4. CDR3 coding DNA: TGCGCCAGCAGAGGGGACAGGGGACCCTACGAGCAGTACTTC. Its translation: CASRGDRGPYEQYF.

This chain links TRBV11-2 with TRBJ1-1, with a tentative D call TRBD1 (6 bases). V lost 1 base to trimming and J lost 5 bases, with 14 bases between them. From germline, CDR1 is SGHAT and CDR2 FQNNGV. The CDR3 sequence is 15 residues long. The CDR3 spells CASSLGWGRRTEAFF. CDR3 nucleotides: TGTGCCAGCAGCTTAGGTTGGGGGCGCAGGACTGAAGCTTTCTTT.

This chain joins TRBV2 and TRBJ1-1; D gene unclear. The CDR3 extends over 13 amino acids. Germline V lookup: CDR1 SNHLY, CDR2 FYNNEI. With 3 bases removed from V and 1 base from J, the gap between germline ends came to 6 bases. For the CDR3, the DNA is TGTGCCAGCAGTGAGGGTGGGAACACTGAAGCTTTCTTT. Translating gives CASSEGGNTEAFF.

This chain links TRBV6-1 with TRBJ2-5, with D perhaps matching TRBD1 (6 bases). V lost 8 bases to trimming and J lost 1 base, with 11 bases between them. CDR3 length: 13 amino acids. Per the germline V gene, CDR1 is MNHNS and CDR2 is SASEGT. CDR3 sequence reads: CASGWTVQETQYF. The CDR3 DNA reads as TGTGCCAGCGGGTGGACAGTCCAAGAGACCCAGTACTTC.

The DNA for the CDR3 is TGTGCCAGCAGCTTAAGCATAGTAGAGACCCAGTACTTC. It specifies CASSLSIVETQYF. This chain joins TRBV7-3 and TRBJ2-5; D not certain. This CDR3 contains 13 residues. From germline, CDR1 is SGHTA and CDR2 FQGTGA. Trimming took off 1 base at V and 4 bases at J, with 7 bases between the two ends.

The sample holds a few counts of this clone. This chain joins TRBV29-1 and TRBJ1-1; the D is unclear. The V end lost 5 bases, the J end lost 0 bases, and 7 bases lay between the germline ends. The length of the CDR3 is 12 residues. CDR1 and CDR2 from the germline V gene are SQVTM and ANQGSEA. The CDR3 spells CSVLNMNTEAFF. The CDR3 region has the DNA TGCAGCGTTCTGAACATGAACACTGAAGCTTTCTTT.

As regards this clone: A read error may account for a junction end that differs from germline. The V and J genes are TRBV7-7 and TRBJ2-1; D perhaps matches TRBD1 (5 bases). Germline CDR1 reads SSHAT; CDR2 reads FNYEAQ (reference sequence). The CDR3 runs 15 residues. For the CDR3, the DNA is TGTGCTAGCAGCTCTTTCAGGGCCCCCTACAATGAGCAGTTCTTC. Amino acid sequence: CASSSFRAPYNEQFF.

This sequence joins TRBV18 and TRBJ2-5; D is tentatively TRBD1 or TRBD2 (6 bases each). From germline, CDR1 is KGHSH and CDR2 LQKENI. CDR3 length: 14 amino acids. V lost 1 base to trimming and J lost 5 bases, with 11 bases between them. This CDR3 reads CASSPRGGSETQYF. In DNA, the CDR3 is TGTGCCAGCTCACCACGAGGGGGGTCTGAGACCCAGTACTTC.

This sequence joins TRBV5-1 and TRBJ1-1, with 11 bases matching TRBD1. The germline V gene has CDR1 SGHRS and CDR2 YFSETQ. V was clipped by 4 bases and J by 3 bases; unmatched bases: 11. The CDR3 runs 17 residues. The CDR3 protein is CASSPDRGRQGDTEAFF. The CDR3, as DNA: TGCGCCAGCAGCCCGGACAGGGGGCGACAGGGGGACACTGAAGCTTTCTTT.

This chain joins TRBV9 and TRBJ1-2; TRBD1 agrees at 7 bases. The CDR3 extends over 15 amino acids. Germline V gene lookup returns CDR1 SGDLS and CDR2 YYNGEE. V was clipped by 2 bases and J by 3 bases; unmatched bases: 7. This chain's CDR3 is CASSVGGRGDYGYTF. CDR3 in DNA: TGTGCCAGCAGCGTGGGAGGCAGGGGGGACTATGGCTACACCTTC.

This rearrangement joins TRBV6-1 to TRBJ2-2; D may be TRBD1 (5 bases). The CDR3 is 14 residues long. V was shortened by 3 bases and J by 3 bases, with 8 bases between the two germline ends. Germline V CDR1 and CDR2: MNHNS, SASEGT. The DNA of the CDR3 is TGTGCCAGCAGTGATAGACAGTACACCGGGGAGCTGTTTTTT. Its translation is CASSDRQYTGELFF.

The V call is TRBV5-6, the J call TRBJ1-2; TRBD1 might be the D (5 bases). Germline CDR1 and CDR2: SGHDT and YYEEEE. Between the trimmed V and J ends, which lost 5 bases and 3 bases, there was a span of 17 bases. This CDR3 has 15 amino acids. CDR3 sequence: CASSSQTQGDYGYTF. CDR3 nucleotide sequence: TGTGCCAGCAGTTCACAAACTCAGGGCGACTATGGCTACACCTTC. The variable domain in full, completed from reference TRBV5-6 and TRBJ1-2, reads DAGVTQSPTHLIKTRGQQVTLRCSPKSGHDTVSWYQQALGQGPQFIFQYYEEEERQRGNFPDRFSGHQFPNYSSELNVNALLLGDSALYLCASSSQTQGDYGYTFGSGTRLTVV.

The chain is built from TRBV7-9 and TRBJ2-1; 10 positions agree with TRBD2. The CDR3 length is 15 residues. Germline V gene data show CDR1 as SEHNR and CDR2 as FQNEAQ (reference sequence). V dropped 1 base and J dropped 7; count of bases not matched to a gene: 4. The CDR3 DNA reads TGTGCCAGCAGCTTAGGAGCGGGAGGGCAAAATGAGCAGTTCTTC. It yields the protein CASSLGAGGQNEQFF.

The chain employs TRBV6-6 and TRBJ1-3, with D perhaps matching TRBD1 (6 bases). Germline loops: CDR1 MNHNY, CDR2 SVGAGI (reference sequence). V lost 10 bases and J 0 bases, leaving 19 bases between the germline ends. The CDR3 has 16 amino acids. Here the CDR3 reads CATALTGRNSGNTIYF. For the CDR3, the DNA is TGTGCCACCGCACTTACAGGGCGAAACTCTGGAAACACCATATATTTT.

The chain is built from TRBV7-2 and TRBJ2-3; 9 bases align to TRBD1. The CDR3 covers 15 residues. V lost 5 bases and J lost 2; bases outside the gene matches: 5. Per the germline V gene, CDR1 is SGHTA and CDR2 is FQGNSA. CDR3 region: CASSRGQGATDTQYF. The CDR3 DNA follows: TGTGCCAGCAGCAGGGGACAGGGCGCCACAGATACGCAGTATTTT.

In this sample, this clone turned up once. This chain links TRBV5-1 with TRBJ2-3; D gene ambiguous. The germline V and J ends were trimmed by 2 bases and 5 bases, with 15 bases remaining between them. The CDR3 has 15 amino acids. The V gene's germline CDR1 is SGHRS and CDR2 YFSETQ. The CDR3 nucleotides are TGCGCCAGCAGCTTAGACGGACGGGTGGGAGATACGCAGTATTTT. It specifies CASSLDGRVGDTQYF.

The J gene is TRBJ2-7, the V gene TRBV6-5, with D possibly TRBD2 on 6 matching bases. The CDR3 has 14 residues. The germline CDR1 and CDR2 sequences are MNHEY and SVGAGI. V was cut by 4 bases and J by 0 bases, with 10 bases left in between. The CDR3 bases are TGTGCCAGCAGTTCAGGGACTGACTCCTACGAGCAGTACTTC. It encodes CASSSGTDSYEQYF.

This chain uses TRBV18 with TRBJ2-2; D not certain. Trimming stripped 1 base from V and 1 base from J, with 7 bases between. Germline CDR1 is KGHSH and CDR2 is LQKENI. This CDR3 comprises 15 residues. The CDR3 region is CASSPQSLNTGELFF. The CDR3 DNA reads TGTGCCAGCTCACCACAATCACTGAACACCGGGGAGCTGTTTTTT. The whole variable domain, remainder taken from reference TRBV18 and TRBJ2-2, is NAGVMQNPRHLVRRRGQEARLRCSPMKGHSHVYWYRQLPEEGLKFMVYLQKENIIDESGMPKERFSAEFPKEGPSILRIQQVVRGDSAAYFCASSPQSLNTGELFFGEGSRLTVL.

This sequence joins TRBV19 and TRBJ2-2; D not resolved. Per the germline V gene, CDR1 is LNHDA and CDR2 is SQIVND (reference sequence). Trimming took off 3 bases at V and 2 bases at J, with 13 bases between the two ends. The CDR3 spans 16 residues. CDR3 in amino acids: CASSIRPYPNTGELFF. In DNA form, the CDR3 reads TGTGCCAGTAGTATCCGGCCCTATCCAAACACCGGGGAGCTGTTTTTT.

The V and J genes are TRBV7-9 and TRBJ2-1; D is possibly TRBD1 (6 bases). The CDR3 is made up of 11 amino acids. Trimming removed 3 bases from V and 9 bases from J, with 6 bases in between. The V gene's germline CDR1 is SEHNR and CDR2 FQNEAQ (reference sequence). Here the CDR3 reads CASSFRGEQFF. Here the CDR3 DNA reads TGTGCCAGCAGCTTCAGGGGTGAGCAGTTCTTC.

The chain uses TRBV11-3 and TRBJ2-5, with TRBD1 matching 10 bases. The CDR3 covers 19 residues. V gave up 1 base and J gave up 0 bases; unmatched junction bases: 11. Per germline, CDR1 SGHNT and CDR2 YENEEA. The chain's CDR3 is CASSLGGAGQGEYQETQYF. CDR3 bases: TGTGCCAGCAGCTTAGGTGGGGCTGGACAGGGGGAATACCAAGAGACCCAGTACTTC.

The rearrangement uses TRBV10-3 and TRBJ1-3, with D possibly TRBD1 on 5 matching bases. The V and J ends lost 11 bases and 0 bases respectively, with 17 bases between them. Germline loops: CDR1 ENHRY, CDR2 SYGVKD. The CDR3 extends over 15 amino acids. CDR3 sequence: CASTTGLASGNTIYF. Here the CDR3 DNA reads TGTGCCTCGACTACAGGACTCGCCTCTGGAAACACCATATATTTT.